A single sample gave rise to the 3 T cell receptor beta chains below, sequenced in a study of T cell changes during pregnancy in multiple sclerosis. The method was immunoSEQ multiplex PCR; TCRdb's version includes in-frame clones alone and lacks a portion of them. The sample has approximately 60,000 clones; 80% to 95% are singletons. The sequencing here drew on peripheral blood, taken in the third trimester of pregnancy. Receptors were obtained from a female donor in good health, enrolled as a control in a pregnancy study.

This chain uses TRBV14 with TRBJ1-1, with TRBD1 identical over 10 bases. V dropped 6 bases and J dropped 10; count of bases not matched to a gene: 11. CDR3 length: 14 amino acids. Germline-derived CDR1 and CDR2 are SGHDN and FVKESK. Here the CDR3 reads CASRLTGGGSPAFF. The CDR3 DNA reads TGTGCCAGCAGACTGACAGGGGGCGGATCCCCAGCTTTCTTT.

J is TRBJ1-5 and V is TRBV6-5, with no clear D. Trimming removed 0 bases at V and 9 bases at J, with 15 bases between. The CDR3 loop spans 15 amino acids. Germline CDR1 and CDR2: MNHEY and SVGAGI. Here the CDR3 DNA reads TGTGCCAGCAGTTACTCGAGGGAGGTAAATATGCCCCAGCATTTT. Its translation: CASSYSREVNMPQHF.

The chain uses TRBV6-6 and TRBJ2-3; unclear D gene. Trimming shortened V by 5 bases and J by 4 bases, and 7 bases separated the two germline ends. CDR1 and CDR2 (germline): MNHNY, SVGAGI (reference sequence). The CDR3 is 12 amino acids. The CDR3 nucleotides read TGTGCCAGCAGTCCTACCTCAGATACGCAGTATTTT. Translation gives CASSPTSDTQYF.